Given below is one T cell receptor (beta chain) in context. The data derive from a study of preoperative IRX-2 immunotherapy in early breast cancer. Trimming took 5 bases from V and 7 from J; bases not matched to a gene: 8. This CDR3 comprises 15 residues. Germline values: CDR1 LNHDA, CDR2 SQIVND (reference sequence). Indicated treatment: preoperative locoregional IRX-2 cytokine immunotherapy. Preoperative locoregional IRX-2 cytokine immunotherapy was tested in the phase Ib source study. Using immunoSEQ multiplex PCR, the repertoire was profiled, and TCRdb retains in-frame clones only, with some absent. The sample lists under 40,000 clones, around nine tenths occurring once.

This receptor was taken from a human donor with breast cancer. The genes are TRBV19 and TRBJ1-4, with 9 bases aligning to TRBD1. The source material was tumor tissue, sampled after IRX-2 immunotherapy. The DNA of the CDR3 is TGTGCCAGTAGTCCCGCCACAGGGGGCACTGAAAAACTGTTTTTT. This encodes CASSPATGGTEKLFF.